This TCR beta chain is from a study of early T cells in non-severe SARS-CoV-2 infection. Study-wide context: Bulk RNA from unsorted whole blood was sequenced; chains were unpaired. Study-wide findings and caveats: There was a bias toward anti-spike CD8 responses in VDJdb matching, which missed private and CD4 specificities.

CDR3 length: 14 residues. Germline CDR1 reads SGHRS; CDR2 reads YFSETQ. V lost 3 bases, J lost 2 bases, and 11 bases lay in between. Unique molecular identifiers (one per individual cDNA molecule) were attached. TCRdb re-called the 5' RACE reads with MiXCR, one entry per CDR3 protein. The sample consists of around 81,000 distinct CDR3 sequences, 13% to 15% of them appearing once. To note about this clonotype: Its specificity is not known.

The sample comprised whole blood. The rearrangement links TRBV5-1 to TRBJ1-2; possibly TRBD1 for D (6 bases). The TCR sequence derives from an adult who was a healthcare worker with PCR-confirmed SARS-CoV-2 infection or an uninfected control (not recorded which). This CDR3 reads CASSSGQRNYGYTF. CDR3 bases: TGCGCCAGCAGCTCCGGACAGAGGAACTATGGCTACACCTTC.